This is a list of T cell receptor beta chains from one sample in a study of shared clonotypes between healthy human individuals. Some clones are missing from TCRdb's copy, which holds only in-frame ones; the method was immunoSEQ multiplex PCR. The table lists around 500,000 clones, about 79% of them singletons. The sample comprised PBMCs. The receptors were sampled from a middle-aged woman in good health. Some clones in this sample may be carry-over from other donors' samples. The CDR3 runs from the conserved cysteine through the conserved F or W. Fields, in order: J gene, D gene, clone size, V gene, CDR3 DNA, CDR3 protein. The D gene is left open where the match is weak. Clone size is given for some rows only: seen once, a few or many times, or a class if the clone is expanded.

J gene: TRBJ1-2; D gene: NA; clone size: NA; V gene: TRBV5-1; CDR3 DNA: TGCGCCAGCAGGCTTGGCCCGGCTAACTATGGCTACACCTTC; CDR3 protein: CASRLGPANYGYTF
J gene: TRBJ1-1; D gene: NA; clone size: few; V gene: TRBV7-9; CDR3 DNA: TGTGCCAGCAGCTTAGGAAGCAGCCAGAACACTGAAGCTTTCTTT; CDR3 protein: CASSLGSSQNTEAFF
J gene: TRBJ2-7; D gene: NA; clone size: NA; V gene: TRBV6-5; CDR3 DNA: TGTGCCAGCAGCTACAGGGAAACCTACGAGCAGTACTTC; CDR3 protein: CASSYRETYEQYF
J gene: TRBJ2-1; D gene: TRBD2; clone size: NA; V gene: TRBV30; CDR3 DNA: TGTGCCTGGAGTGTTGGTCTAGCGGGAGGGAATGAGCAGTTCTTC; CDR3 protein: CAWSVGLAGGNEQFF
J gene: TRBJ2-5; D gene: NA; clone size: few; V gene: TRBV5-1; CDR3 DNA: TGCGCCAGCAGCTTGGAGGCGGAGGAGACCCAGTACTTC; CDR3 protein: CASSLEAEETQYF
J gene: TRBJ2-7; D gene: NA; clone size: NA; V gene: TRBV27; CDR3 DNA: TGTGCCAGCAGTATACTAGGAGCGACCACCAGCTACGAGCAGTACTTC; CDR3 protein: CASSILGATTSYEQYF
J gene: TRBJ1-2; D gene: NA; clone size: NA; V gene: TRBV2; CDR3 DNA: TGTGCCAGCGGAACAAGCCACTATGGCTACACCTTC; CDR3 protein: CASGTSHYGYTF
J gene: TRBJ2-5; D gene: TRBD1; clone size: NA; V gene: TRBV5-1; CDR3 DNA: TGCGCCAGCAGCCTTAATGGGGACAGTCAAGAGACCCAGTACTTC; CDR3 protein: CASSLNGDSQETQYF
J gene: TRBJ2-1; D gene: NA; clone size: NA; V gene: TRBV5-1; CDR3 DNA: TGCGCCAGCAGCTTCGACATGTCACCCAGCTCCTACAATGAGCAGTTCTTC; CDR3 protein: CASSFDMSPSSYNEQFF
J gene: TRBJ1-5; D gene: TRBD1; clone size: NA; V gene: TRBV28; CDR3 DNA: TGTGCCAGCAGCCCTCTTTATGGGACAGGGTCTAGTCAGCCCCAGCATTTT; CDR3 protein: CASSPLYGTGSSQPQHF
J gene: TRBJ2-7; D gene: TRBD1; clone size: many; V gene: TRBV7-6; CDR3 DNA: TGTGCCAGCAGCTTGGGACAGGGGGGACTAGGAGGTTACGAGCAGTACTTC; CDR3 protein: CASSLGQGGLGGYEQYF
J gene: TRBJ1-2; D gene: NA; clone size: NA; V gene: TRBV19; CDR3 DNA: TGTGCCAGTAGTATGAGGGAGACTAACTATGGCTACACCTTC; CDR3 protein: CASSMRETNYGYTF
J gene: TRBJ2-3; D gene: TRBD2; clone size: NA; V gene: TRBV28; CDR3 DNA: TGTGCCAGCAGGGTAACTAGCGTTGAGACGCAGTATTTT; CDR3 protein: CASRVTSVETQYF
J gene: TRBJ2-1; D gene: TRBD2; clone size: few; V gene: TRBV6-1; CDR3 DNA: TGTGCCCTCTCCAGGGTTAGCGGGTATAATGAGCAGTTCTTC; CDR3 protein: CALSRVSGYNEQFF
J gene: TRBJ2-5; D gene: NA; clone size: NA; V gene: TRBV11-3; CDR3 DNA: TGTGCCAGCAGCTCATGGACAGAAGAGACCCAGTACTTC; CDR3 protein: CASSSWTEETQYF
J gene: TRBJ2-2; D gene: NA; clone size: NA; V gene: TRBV28; CDR3 DNA: TGTGCCAGCACAGCCTGGTCACCAAGCCCTGGGGAGCTGTTTTTT; CDR3 protein: CASTAWSPSPGELFF
J gene: TRBJ2-5; D gene: NA; clone size: NA; V gene: TRBV27; CDR3 DNA: TGTGCCAGCAGTTTGGAGGAGACCCAGTACTTC; CDR3 protein: CASSLEETQYF
J gene: TRBJ2-1; D gene: NA; clone size: NA; V gene: TRBV12-2; CDR3 DNA: TGTGCAAGTCGCTTAGCGGCTAGCGGAAACAATGAGCAGTTCTTC; CDR3 protein: CASRLAASGNNEQFF
J gene: TRBJ1-6; D gene: NA; clone size: NA; V gene: TRBV30; CDR3 DNA: TGTGCCTGGAGTGTAACAGAGAATTCACCCCTCCACTTT; CDR3 protein: CAWSVTENSPLHF
J gene: TRBJ2-5; D gene: NA; clone size: NA; V gene: TRBV28; CDR3 DNA: TGTGCCAGCAGGACAAATCAAGGGGAGACCCAGTACTTC; CDR3 protein: CASRTNQGETQYF
J gene: TRBJ1-1; D gene: NA; clone size: NA; V gene: TRBV10-3; CDR3 DNA: TGTGCCCCCAGACCGAGGAACACTGAAGCTTTCTTT; CDR3 protein: CAPRPRNTEAFF
J gene: TRBJ1-5; D gene: NA; clone size: once; V gene: TRBV11-2; CDR3 DNA: TGTGCCAGCAGCCCAAGGACAGTCCGGGAGCCCCAGCATTTT; CDR3 protein: CASSPRTVREPQHF
J gene: TRBJ2-7; D gene: NA; clone size: NA; V gene: TRBV5-4; CDR3 DNA: TGTGCCAGCAGCTTACAGGGGAGGTACGAGCAGTACTTC; CDR3 protein: CASSLQGRYEQYF
J gene: TRBJ2-2; D gene: NA; clone size: NA; V gene: TRBV5-1; CDR3 DNA: TGCGCCAGCAGCCCGCGCCGGGGGGACAGCGGGGAGCTGTTTTTT; CDR3 protein: CASSPRRGDSGELFF
J gene: TRBJ1-2; D gene: TRBD1; clone size: few; V gene: TRBV27; CDR3 DNA: TGTGCCAGCAGTTCGGGACAGGGGAGCTATGGCTACACCTTC; CDR3 protein: CASSSGQGSYGYTF
J gene: TRBJ2-1; D gene: TRBD1; clone size: NA; V gene: TRBV6-1; CDR3 DNA: TGTGCCAGCAGGGACAGGGTATCGGCAAATGAGCAGTTCTTC; CDR3 protein: CASRDRVSANEQFF
J gene: TRBJ2-5; D gene: TRBD1; clone size: NA; V gene: TRBV6-6; CDR3 DNA: TGTGCCAGCAGCCTTGGACAGGCCAGCCAAGAGACCCAGTACTTC; CDR3 protein: CASSLGQASQETQYF
J gene: TRBJ2-2; D gene: NA; clone size: NA; V gene: TRBV5-1; CDR3 DNA: TGCGCCAGCAGCGTGCAGGGTACCGGGGAGCTGTTTTTT; CDR3 protein: CASSVQGTGELFF
J gene: TRBJ1-1; D gene: NA; clone size: NA; V gene: TRBV2; CDR3 DNA: TGTGCCAGCAGCCCCACCTTTGGGGGGGACACTGAAGCTTTCTTT; CDR3 protein: CASSPTFGGDTEAFF
J gene: TRBJ1-1; D gene: TRBD1; clone size: many; V gene: TRBV10-2; CDR3 DNA: TGCGCCAGTGCTACGGCAGGGGGCATCGCTGAAGCTTTCTTT; CDR3 protein: CASATAGGIAEAFF
J gene: TRBJ1-2; D gene: NA; clone size: NA; V gene: TRBV11-2; CDR3 DNA: TGTGCCAGCAGCTTAGGAGGGTTTGTTTATGGCTACACCTTC; CDR3 protein: CASSLGGFVYGYTF
J gene: TRBJ1-1; D gene: NA; clone size: NA; V gene: TRBV6-5; CDR3 DNA: TGTGCCAGCAGGAGGGGTACTGAAGCTTTCTTT; CDR3 protein: CASRRGTEAFF
J gene: TRBJ2-6; D gene: NA; clone size: NA; V gene: TRBV27; CDR3 DNA: TGTGCCAGCAGTTCCAAGACGGGCCCGGGAGACGTCCTGACTTTC; CDR3 protein: CASSSKTGPGDVLTF
J gene: TRBJ2-2; D gene: TRBD1; clone size: many; V gene: TRBV19; CDR3 DNA: TGTGCCAGTACATGGACAGGGGAAGCCGGGGAGCTGTTTTTT; CDR3 protein: CASTWTGEAGELFF
J gene: TRBJ2-5; D gene: NA; clone size: NA; V gene: TRBV19; CDR3 DNA: TGTGCCAGTAGTATAGATCGGGCTAGTGGTGAGACCCAGTACTTC; CDR3 protein: CASSIDRASGETQYF
J gene: TRBJ2-5; D gene: TRBD2; clone size: NA; V gene: TRBV11-3; CDR3 DNA: TGTGCCAGCAGCTCGCGCGGGGAGGGGATTCAAGAGACCCAGTACTTC; CDR3 protein: CASSSRGEGIQETQYF
J gene: TRBJ1-1; D gene: NA; clone size: many; V gene: TRBV4-1; CDR3 DNA: TGCGCCAGCAGCCAAGGTGGAGGGGGGAACACTGAAGCTTTCTTT; CDR3 protein: CASSQGGGGNTEAFF